The 14 T cell receptor beta chains in this list originate from one sample, sequenced in a study of T cell responses to AZD1222 COVID-19 vaccine. This table comes from immunoSEQ multiplex PCR, and its TCRdb copy is limited to in-frame clones, with some not included. The sample records 85,000 to 95,000 clones, around 90% being singletons. This material consisted of peripheral blood, taken on day 0 of AZD1222 vaccination. These receptor sequences come from an adult in good health.

A few counts support this clone. The chain carries TRBV7-3 and TRBJ2-1; TRBD1 agrees at 10 bases. Germline CDR1 SGHTA, CDR2 FQGTGA. Germline trimming cut 4 bases from V and 6 bases from J; bases unmatched to any gene: 9. This CDR3 is 16 amino acids long. Written as DNA, the CDR3 is TGTGCCAGCAGCTCCGACCGGGACAGGGGAGGCAATGAGCAGTTCTTC. This encodes CASSSDRDRGGNEQFF.

This chain links TRBV19 with TRBJ1-1; D gene uncertain. The CDR3 has 12 residues. Trimming cost V 7 bases and J 1 base, with 7 bases left between them. In germline, CDR1 is LNHDA, CDR2 SQIVND (reference sequence). The CDR3 region is CASTSRNTEAFF. DNA of the CDR3: TGTGCCAGTACCTCACGGAACACTGAAGCTTTCTTT.

The chain recombines TRBV11-3 with TRBJ2-1; TRBD1 agrees at 8 bases. The V segment lost 1 base and the J segment 4 bases; nucleotides outside the gene matches: 3. The CDR3 totals 15 residues. Germline CDR1 SGHNT, CDR2 YENEEA. The CDR3 bases are TGTGCCAGCAGCTTAGCCCAGGGGGCGTACAATGAGCAGTTCTTC. It translates to CASSLAQGAYNEQFF.

The CDR3 DNA is TGTGCCAGCAGCCCCAGACAGCTTTCAGAGACCCAGTACTTC. The encoded protein is CASSPRQLSETQYF. The chain links TRBV3-1 (or the pseudogene TRBV3-2) to TRBJ2-5, with D perhaps matching TRBD1 (5 bases). This CDR3 spans 14 amino acids. Trimming pared 4 bases from V and 4 bases from J, leaving 13 bases between. Germline V gene data show CDR1 as LGHDT and CDR2 as YNNKEL (reference sequence).

The chain uses TRBV6-2 or TRBV6-3 and TRBJ1-1; 7 bases are shared with TRBD1. This CDR3 comprises 14 residues. The germline CDR1 and CDR2 sequences are MNHEY and SVGEGT. Trimming at V came to 4 bases and at J to 1 base, leaving 3 bases not matched to a gene. CDR3 sequence: CASSLGQPNTEAFF. The CDR3 nucleotides are TGTGCCAGCAGTTTGGGACAGCCGAACACTGAAGCTTTCTTT.

This clone was counted only a few times. This chain connects TRBV6-1 to TRBJ2-3; unclear D gene. The CDR3 runs to 14 residues. V lost 3 bases and J lost 1, with 8 bases in between. Germline V lookup: CDR1 MNHNS, CDR2 SASEGT. CDR3 nucleotide sequence: TGTGCCAGCAGTGATGAAGGCCGCACAGATACGCAGTATTTT. Its protein product is CASSDEGRTDTQYF.

As for this clone: One junction end does not reproduce the germline sequence, and a read error may be involved. The gene calls are TRBV18 and TRBJ1-2; D might be TRBD1 (5 bases). The CDR3 runs to 17 residues. Germline V gene sequence: CDR1 KGHSH, CDR2 LQKENI. CDR3 region: CASSTNRRGTPDYSYTF. CDR3 DNA sequence: TGTGCCAGCTCAACAAACAGGAGGGGTACCCCGGACTATAGCTACACCTTC.

The V and J genes are TRBV30 and TRBJ1-2, with 9 bases identical to TRBD1. Trimming took 5 bases from V and 7 from J; bases not matched to a gene: 5. Germline V gene sequence: CDR1 GTSNPN, CDR2 SVGIG (reference sequence). CDR3 length: 12 amino acids. CDR3 residues: CAWYRGLGGYTF. CDR3 bases: TGTGCCTGGTACAGGGGGCTTGGTGGCTACACCTTC.

V usage is TRBV13 and J usage is TRBJ1-3; weak D call: TRBD1 (5 bases). The length of the CDR3 is 16 residues. Germline V gene data show CDR1 as PRHDT and CDR2 as FYEKMQ (reference sequence). Trimming stripped 5 bases from V and 4 bases from J, with 18 bases between. The CDR3 region has the DNA TGTGCCAGCAGCCCGGAGGGGCAGGGAAGAGGAAACACCATATATTTT. Translating gives CASSPEGQGRGNTIYF.

The chain combines TRBV9 with TRBJ1-4, with D uncertain. Trimming removed 3 bases from V and 4 bases from J, with 13 bases in between. The CDR3 is 15 amino acids. Germline values: CDR1 SGDLS, CDR2 YYNGEE. In DNA form, the CDR3 reads TGTGCCAGCAGCGAACGTGGCAGTTATAATGAAAAACTGTTTTTT. Residues: CASSERGSYNEKLFF.

The genes are TRBV3-1 (or the pseudogene TRBV3-2) and TRBJ1-1; D not resolved. Germline CDR1 and CDR2: LGHDT and YNNKEL (reference sequence). The V gene lost 3 bases and the J gene lost 0 bases, with 5 bases spanning the gap. The CDR3 length is 13 residues. The CDR3 spells CASSQTMNTEAFF. The CDR3 region has the DNA TGTGCCAGCAGCCAGACCATGAACACTGAAGCTTTCTTT.

This chain links TRBV6-5 with TRBJ1-1, with a weak D call TRBD1 (5 bases). The CDR3 runs to 15 residues. V lost 4 bases, J lost 1 base, and 13 bases lay in between. Germline values: CDR1 MNHEY, CDR2 SVGAGI. The CDR3 nucleotides read TGTGCCAGCAGTTTTGGGAGGGGCAGGAACACTGAAGCTTTCTTT. Translated: CASSFGRGRNTEAFF.

This chain links TRBV18 with TRBJ1-3, with unresolved D. V was shortened by 1 base and J by 16 bases, with 20 bases between the two germline ends. Germline CDR1 reads KGHSH; CDR2 reads LQKENI. This CDR3 spans 14 amino acids. The CDR3 loop reads CASSPQPAGYVWYF. The CDR3, as DNA: TGTGCCAGCTCACCACAACCCGCAGGTTACGTTTGGTATTTT. The whole variable domain, remainder taken from reference TRBV18 and TRBJ1-3, is NAGVMQNPRHLVRRRGQEARLRCSPMKGHSHVYWYRQLPEEGLKFMVYLQKENIIDESGMPKERFSAEFPKEGPSILRIQQVVRGDSAAYFCASSPQPAGYVWYFGEGSWLTVV.

The chain employs TRBV9 and TRBJ1-6; maybe TRBD1 (5 bases). The CDR3 is made up of 15 amino acids. Germline V CDR1 and CDR2: SGDLS, YYNGEE. Trimming removed 3 bases at V and 7 bases at J, with 14 bases between. In DNA form, the CDR3 reads TGTGCCAGCAGCGCAAGGGGACTGATGAATTCACCCCTCCACTTT. Translated: CASSARGLMNSPLHF.